Below, 32 T cell receptor beta chains from the same sample are listed, as sequenced in a study of blood T cell repertoires in COVID-19. Assay used: immunoSEQ multiplex PCR; TCRdb lists only in-frame clones, some missing. The sample yields about 210,000 clones, 75% to 85% seen once. Sequenced input: peripheral blood. The receptor source for this set is a human donor in a cohort sampled during active COVID-19.

The rearrangement links TRBV19 to TRBJ1-6; D unclear. The ends were cut back, 7 bases at V and 10 bases at J, with 11 bases in the middle. CDR3 length: 12 residues. From germline, CDR1 is LNHDA and CDR2 SQIVND (reference sequence). This CDR3 reads CASKYGESPLHF. The CDR3 bases are TGTGCCAGTAAATACGGGGAGTCACCCCTCCACTTT. The full variable domain, with the rest looked up from reference TRBV19 and TRBJ1-6, is DGGITQSPKYLFRKEGQNVTLSCEQNLNHDAMYWYRQDPGQGLRLIYYSQIVNDFQKGDIAEGYSVSREKKESFPLTVTSAQKNPTAFYLCASKYGESPLHFGNGTRLTVT.

This clone appeared a few times. The chain combines TRBV11-2 with TRBJ2-7; 14 positions match TRBD2. The germline V gene has CDR1 SGHAT and CDR2 FQNNGV. This CDR3 has 16 residues. The J segment lost 3 bases and the V segment lost 5 bases, leaving 6 bases of the junction unmatched. Here the CDR3 reads CASSPGLAGGFYEQYF. The DNA of the CDR3 is TGTGCCAGCAGCCCTGGACTAGCGGGGGGATTCTACGAGCAGTACTTC.

This clone showed up just a few times. This chain links TRBV4-2 with TRBJ2-3; D gene unclear. Germline lookup yields CDR1 LGHNA and CDR2 YNFKEQ. The CDR3 totals 14 residues. V was shortened by 0 bases and J by 1 base, with 5 bases between the two germline ends. The CDR3 reads CASSQDPGTDTQYF. In DNA, the CDR3 is TGTGCCAGCAGCCAAGATCCGGGCACAGATACGCAGTATTTT.

CDR3 DNA sequence: TGTGCCAGTAGTTTAGCGGGAGAATCCTACGAGCAGTACTTC. Protein sequence: CASSLAGESYEQYF. V is TRBV19 and J is TRBJ2-7; TRBD2 matches at 9 bases. This CDR3 contains 14 residues. From germline, CDR1 is LNHDA and CDR2 SQIVND (reference sequence). V lost 5 bases to trimming and J lost 1 base; unmatched junction nucleotides: 3.

The rearrangement uses TRBV5-1 and TRBJ2-2; 12 nucleotides agree with TRBD2. The CDR3 contains 15 residues. The germline CDR1 and CDR2 sequences are SGHRS and YFSETQ. The ends lost 4 bases at V and 5 bases at J; junction bases unmatched: 3. The CDR3 sequence is CASSRLAGETGELFF. The CDR3 nucleotides read TGCGCCAGCAGCCGACTAGCGGGAGAAACCGGGGAGCTGTTTTTT.

The chain combines TRBV4-1 with TRBJ1-1; TRBD1 matches at 8 bases. This CDR3 region has 20 residues. J gave up 1 base and V 6 bases, and 22 bases lay outside the gene matches. In germline, CDR1 is MGHRA, CDR2 YSYEKL. CDR3 in amino acids: CASRRRARGPPTPENTEAFF. The CDR3 region has the DNA TGCGCCAGCAGAAGAAGAGCCAGGGGGCCTCCAACACCCGAGAACACTGAAGCTTTCTTT.

The chain is built from TRBV7-9 and TRBJ1-1, with D hard to call. This CDR3 comprises 12 residues. In germline, CDR1 is SEHNR, CDR2 FQNEAQ (reference sequence). V was clipped by 3 bases and J by 4 bases, with 6 bases between them. CDR3: CASSFGFTEAFF. CDR3 in DNA: TGTGCCAGCAGCTTTGGCTTCACTGAAGCTTTCTTT.

The chain has TRBV12-3 or TRBV12-4 and TRBJ1-2; TRBD1 is a possible D gene (6 bases). The CDR3 sequence is 13 residues long. Trimming cost V 4 bases and J 5 bases, with 11 bases left between them. CDR3 sequence: CASSYQGIYGYTF. The CDR3 DNA reads as TGTGCCAGCAGTTATCAGGGGATATATGGCTACACCTTC.

In DNA form, the CDR3 reads TGTGCCAGCAGTGGACCGGGACAGGGTATTTACGAGCAGTACTTC. Translated: CASSGPGQGIYEQYF. This rearrangement joins TRBV28 to TRBJ2-7, with 9 bases matching TRBD1. From germline, CDR1 is MDHEN and CDR2 SYDVKM. The V and J ends lost 5 bases and 4 bases, in that order; junction bases with no gene match: 9. CDR3 length equals 15 residues.

The rearrangement joins TRBV7-2 to TRBJ1-1; 8 nucleotides line up with TRBD1. The CDR3 consists of 14 residues. The germline V gene encodes CDR1 SGHTA and CDR2 FQGNSA. V lost 4 bases and J lost 9; bases outside the gene matches: 10. CDR3 protein: CASSSKDRVWKAFF. DNA of the CDR3: TGTGCCAGCAGCTCCAAGGACAGGGTCTGGAAAGCTTTCTTT.

V and J are TRBV6-5 and TRBJ1-5; D possibly corresponds to TRBD1 (6 bases). Trimming shortened V by 2 bases and J by 9 bases, and 14 bases separated the two germline ends. The CDR3 length is 14 residues. Looked up from germline, CDR1 is MNHEY and CDR2 is SVGAGI. The CDR3 loop reads CASSYGGVQGPQHF. The CDR3 DNA follows: TGTGCCAGCAGTTACGGGGGGGTACAGGGGCCCCAGCATTTT.

This rearrangement joins TRBV14 to TRBJ2-3; tentative D call: TRBD1 (5 bases). The germline gives CDR1 SGHDN, CDR2 FVKESK. V was pared by 1 base and J by 5 bases, with 13 bases between. The CDR3 sequence is 15 residues long. CDR3 region: CASSQVRGGEDTQYF. In DNA, the CDR3 is TGTGCCAGCAGCCAAGTAAGGGGCGGAGAAGATACGCAGTATTTT.

The chain recombines TRBV14 with TRBJ2-7, with 9 bases lining up with TRBD1. Trimming removed 3 bases from V and 11 bases from J; junction bases left unmatched: 8. The CDR3 covers 13 residues. The germline gives CDR1 SGHDN, CDR2 FVKESK. CDR3 bases: TGTGCCAGCAGCCAGGGACACCGGGACAGGGAGTACTTC. Protein product: CASSQGHRDREYF.

The rearrangement uses TRBV19 and TRBJ1-2; D is ambiguous. Germline V gives CDR1 LNHDA, CDR2 SQIVND (reference sequence). Trimming shortened V by 0 bases and J by 7 bases, and 3 bases separated the two germline ends. This CDR3 contains 11 residues. CDR3 sequence (DNA): TGTGCCAGTAGTATAGAGGCTGGCTACACCTTC. It is translated as CASSIEAGYTF.

This chain uses TRBV28 with TRBJ1-4, with D hard to call. The CDR3 has 11 amino acids. V lost 3 bases and J 13 bases, leaving 9 bases between the germline ends. Germline CDR1 and CDR2: MDHEN and SYDVKM. As DNA, the CDR3 is TGTGCCAGCAGTTTTGACCGGGGACTGTTTTTT. This gives the protein CASSFDRGLFF.

The chain is built from TRBV19 and TRBJ1-5, with 7 bases fitting TRBD1. The V and J ends lost 7 bases and 5 bases, in that order; junction bases with no gene match: 11. CDR1 is LNHDA and CDR2 is SQIVND in the germline V gene (reference sequence). The CDR3 covers 15 residues. The CDR3 DNA follows: TGTGCCAGTATATTAGGAGGGGGCGAAGATCAGCCCCAGCATTTT. Amino acids: CASILGGGEDQPQHF.

CDR3 protein: CASTGGQNTEAFF. DNA of the CDR3: TGTGCCAGTACAGGGGGCCAGAACACTGAAGCTTTCTTT. The chain combines TRBV28 with TRBJ1-1, with TRBD1 identical over 9 bases. The germline CDR1 and CDR2 sequences are MDHEN and SYDVKM. The CDR3 consists of 13 residues. Trimming took 9 bases from V and 1 from J; bases not matched to a gene: 3. The entire variable domain, with the rest obtained from reference TRBV28 and TRBJ1-1, is as follows: DVKVTQSSRYLVKRTGEKVFLECVQDMDHENMFWYRQDPGLGLRLIYFSYDVKMKEKGDIPEGYSVSREKKERFSLILESASTNQTSMYLCASTGGQNTEAFFGQGTRLTVV.

This chain uses TRBV6-6 with TRBJ1-1, with 8 nucleotides matching TRBD1. Germline CDR1 reads MNHNY; CDR2 reads SVGAGI (reference sequence). The CDR3 spans 14 residues. Trimming cost V 0 bases and J 4 bases; bases outside gene matches: 1. CDR3 bases: TGTGCCAGCAGTTACTCTACAGGGGGCACTGAAGCTTTCTTT. Amino acids: CASSYSTGGTEAFF.

On this clone: Other nucleotide sequences in the sample specify the same CDR3. The V gene is TRBV5-1, the J gene TRBJ1-1; 9 bases line up with TRBD1. The germline V gene encodes CDR1 SGHRS and CDR2 YFSETQ. This CDR3 has 14 amino acids. With V trimmed by 3 bases and J by 5 bases, 5 bases remained unmatched. The CDR3 DNA reads as TGCGCCAGCAGCTGGGGACAGGGTGGAACTGAAGCTTTCTTT. This encodes CASSWGQGGTEAFF. Looking up the rest from reference TRBV5-1 and TRBJ1-1 gives the full variable domain: KAGVTQTPRYLIKTRGQQVTLSCSPISGHRSVSWYQQTPGQGLQFLFEYFSETQRNKGNFPGRFSGRQFSNSRSEMNVSTLELGDSALYLCASSWGQGGTEAFFGQGTRLTVV.

The genes are TRBV28 and TRBJ1-2; 9 nucleotides agree with TRBD1. The CDR3 is 14 residues long. The germline V gene encodes CDR1 MDHEN and CDR2 SYDVKM. The ends lost 7 bases at V and 4 bases at J; junction bases unmatched: 7. The DNA of the CDR3 is TGTGCCAGCATATACAGGGGGCAAAGCTATGGCTACACCTTC. Translating it yields CASIYRGQSYGYTF.

The sample holds a few counts of this clone. This sequence joins TRBV10-3 and TRBJ1-3; 11 nucleotides line up with TRBD1. Unmatched junction bases numbered 5, after V lost 3 bases and J lost 7 bases. In germline, CDR1 is ENHRY, CDR2 SYGVKD. The CDR3 contains 15 residues. CDR3 amino acids: CAISERTGGWNTIYF. Written as DNA, the CDR3 is TGTGCCATCAGTGAACGGACAGGGGGCTGGAACACCATATATTTT.

This rearrangement joins TRBV11-2 to TRBJ2-4; no definite D call. The CDR3 is made up of 16 amino acids. Germline CDR1 and CDR2: SGHAT and FQNNGV. V lost 1 base and J 0 bases, leaving 10 bases between the germline ends. CDR3 sequence: CASSLVSRLAKNIQYF. The CDR3 DNA follows: TGTGCCAGCAGCTTAGTTTCCAGGCTAGCCAAAAACATTCAGTACTTC. The complete variable domain, with remaining parts taken from reference TRBV11-2 and TRBJ2-4, reads EAGVAQSPRYKIIEKRQSVAFWCNPISGHATLYWYQQILGQGPKLLIQFQNNGVVDDSQLPKDRFSAERLKGVDSTLKIQPAKLEDSAVYLCASSLVSRLAKNIQYFGAGTRLSVL.

This clone was detected a few times. This rearrangement joins TRBV28 to TRBJ2-5; possible D gene TRBD1, 5 bases. The CDR3 runs 14 residues. V was cut by 2 bases and J by 4 bases, with 11 bases left in between. Per germline, CDR1 MDHEN and CDR2 SYDVKM. Here the CDR3 reads CASSLGVGLETQYF. In DNA, the CDR3 is TGTGCCAGCAGTTTAGGGGTGGGGCTAGAGACCCAGTACTTC.

The chain is built from TRBV5-4 and TRBJ2-1; TRBD2 agrees at 7 bases. Unmatched junction bases numbered 6, after V lost 5 bases and J lost 4 bases. This CDR3 has 14 residues. CDR1 and CDR2 (germline): SGHNT, YYREEE (reference sequence). CDR3 loop: CASRTSSEYNEQFF. CDR3 nucleotides: TGTGCCAGCAGGACTAGCAGCGAATACAATGAGCAGTTCTTC.

J is TRBJ2-7 and V is TRBV10-3; 11 positions agree with TRBD1. The CDR3 covers 12 residues. The germline V gene has CDR1 ENHRY and CDR2 SYGVKD. Losses at the gene ends were 9 bases for V and 6 bases for J; bases not matched to a gene: 4. The CDR3 region has the DNA TGTGCCATTGGACAGGGGGCGGGCGAGCAGTACTTC. Its protein product is CAIGQGAGEQYF.

This clone is a singleton in its sample. This chain uses TRBV18 with TRBJ2-3; TRBD2 might be the D (5 bases). The CDR3 has 13 amino acids. Per the germline V gene, CDR1 is KGHSH and CDR2 is LQKENI. V was trimmed by 3 bases and J by 12 bases, leaving 16 bases between them. CDR3: CASSPSDLASQYF. Here the CDR3 DNA reads TGTGCCAGCTCACCTTCGGACTTGGCGAGTCAGTATTTT. The whole variable domain, remainder taken from reference TRBV18 and TRBJ2-3, is NAGVMQNPRHLVRRRGQEARLRCSPMKGHSHVYWYRQLPEEGLKFMVYLQKENIIDESGMPKERFSAEFPKEGPSILRIQQVVRGDSAAYFCASSPSDLASQYFGPGTRLTVL.

This clone is a singleton in its sample. The chain carries TRBV20-1 and TRBJ1-2; D may be TRBD1 (5 bases). The CDR3 is 15 residues long. The V and J ends lost 3 bases and 8 bases respectively, with 22 bases between them. CDR1 and CDR2 (germline): DFQATT, SNEGSKA (reference sequence). This CDR3 is CSASPGPGVQIGYTF. The CDR3 nucleotides are TGCAGTGCTAGTCCGGGCCCGGGGGTTCAGATCGGCTACACCTTC.

The V and J genes are TRBV12-3 or TRBV12-4 and TRBJ2-7; D remains ambiguous. The CDR3 spans 13 residues. V was shortened by 6 bases and J by 4 bases, with 13 bases between the two germline ends. This CDR3 reads CASSWSLPYEQYF. The CDR3 DNA reads TGTGCCAGCAGCTGGAGCCTCCCGTACGAGCAGTACTTC.

CDR3 amino acids: CASSLGLAGGDEQFF. CDR3 bases: TGCGCCAGCAGCTTGGGACTAGCGGGAGGTGATGAGCAGTTCTTC. The J gene is TRBJ2-1, the V gene TRBV5-1; 13 bases agree with TRBD2. V was clipped by 0 bases and J by 8 bases; unmatched bases: 2. The CDR3 is 15 amino acids. Per the germline V gene, CDR1 is SGHRS and CDR2 is YFSETQ.

V and J are TRBV19 and TRBJ2-1; 7 bases align to TRBD2. This CDR3 has 19 amino acids. Germline V CDR1 and CDR2: LNHDA, SQIVND (reference sequence). J lost 1 base, V lost 7 bases, and 19 bases had no gene match. CDR3 sequence (DNA): TGTGCCAGTAATTTGGCGGGAGTTGGTGTAGGGCTATCCTACAATGAGCAGTTCTTC. Its translation: CASNLAGVGVGLSYNEQFF.

V and J are TRBV28 and TRBJ2-1, with 11 bases identical to TRBD2. Trimming at V came to 4 bases and at J to 3 bases, leaving 5 bases not matched to a gene. The CDR3 consists of 16 residues. The germline V gene has CDR1 MDHEN and CDR2 SYDVKM. Here the CDR3 DNA reads TGTGCCAGCAGTTCGGCTAGCGGGGGGTTCTACAATGAGCAGTTCTTC. Residues: CASSSASGGFYNEQFF.

This clone was recorded once. Written as DNA, the CDR3 is TGTGCCAGCAGCCCTTTAGCGGGGGGGGATACGCAGTATTTT. It yields the protein CASSPLAGGDTQYF. The chain recombines TRBV9 with TRBJ2-3, with 11 bases fitting TRBD2. V trimming: 4 bases; J trimming: 6 bases; junction bases outside the gene matches: 4. CDR1 is SGDLS and CDR2 is YYNGEE in the germline V gene. This CDR3 spans 14 amino acids.